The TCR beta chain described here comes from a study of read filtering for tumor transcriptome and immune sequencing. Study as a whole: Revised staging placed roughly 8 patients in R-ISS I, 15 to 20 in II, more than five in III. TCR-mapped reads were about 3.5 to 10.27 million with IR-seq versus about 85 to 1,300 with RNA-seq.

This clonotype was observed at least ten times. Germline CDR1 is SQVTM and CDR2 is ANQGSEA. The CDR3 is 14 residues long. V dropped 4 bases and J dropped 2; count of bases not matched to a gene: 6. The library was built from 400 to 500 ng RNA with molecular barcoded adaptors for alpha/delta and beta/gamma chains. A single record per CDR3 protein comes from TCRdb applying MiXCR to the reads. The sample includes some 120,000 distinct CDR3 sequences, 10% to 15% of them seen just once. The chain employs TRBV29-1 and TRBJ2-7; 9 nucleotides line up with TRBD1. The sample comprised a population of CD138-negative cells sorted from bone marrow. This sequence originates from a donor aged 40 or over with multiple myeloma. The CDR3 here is CSVGGGTGTYEQYF. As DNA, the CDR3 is TGCAGCGTTGGTGGTGGGACAGGGACCTACGAGCAGTACTTC.